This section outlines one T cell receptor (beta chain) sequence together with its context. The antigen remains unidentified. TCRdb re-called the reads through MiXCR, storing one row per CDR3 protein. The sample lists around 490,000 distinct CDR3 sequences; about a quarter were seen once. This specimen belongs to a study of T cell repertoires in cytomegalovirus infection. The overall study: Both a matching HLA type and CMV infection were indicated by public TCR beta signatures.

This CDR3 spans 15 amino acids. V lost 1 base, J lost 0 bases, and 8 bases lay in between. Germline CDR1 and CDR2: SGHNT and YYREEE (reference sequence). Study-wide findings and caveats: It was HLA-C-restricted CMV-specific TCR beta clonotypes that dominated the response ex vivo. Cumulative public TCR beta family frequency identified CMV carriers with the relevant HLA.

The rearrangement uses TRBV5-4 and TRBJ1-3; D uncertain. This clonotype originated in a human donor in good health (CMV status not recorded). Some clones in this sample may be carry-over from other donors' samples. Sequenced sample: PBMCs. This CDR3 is CASSLFQVSGNTIYF. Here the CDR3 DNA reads TGTGCCAGCAGCTTGTTTCAGGTCTCTGGAAACACCATATATTTT.